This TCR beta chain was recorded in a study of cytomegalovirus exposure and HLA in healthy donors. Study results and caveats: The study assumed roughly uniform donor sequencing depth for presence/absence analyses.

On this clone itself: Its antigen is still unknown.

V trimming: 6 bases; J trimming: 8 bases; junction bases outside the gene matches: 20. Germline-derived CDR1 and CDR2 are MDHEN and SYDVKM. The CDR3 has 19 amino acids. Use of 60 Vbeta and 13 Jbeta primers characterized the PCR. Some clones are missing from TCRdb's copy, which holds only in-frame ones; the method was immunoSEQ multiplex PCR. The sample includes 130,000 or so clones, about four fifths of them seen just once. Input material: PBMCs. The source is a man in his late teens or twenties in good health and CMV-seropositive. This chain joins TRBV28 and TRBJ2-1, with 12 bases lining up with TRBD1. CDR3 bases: TGTGCCAGCAGCTTGGGACAGGGGGCGACCGGGCGGGAGTTCTATGAGCAGTTCTTC. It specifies CASSLGQGATGREFYEQFF.